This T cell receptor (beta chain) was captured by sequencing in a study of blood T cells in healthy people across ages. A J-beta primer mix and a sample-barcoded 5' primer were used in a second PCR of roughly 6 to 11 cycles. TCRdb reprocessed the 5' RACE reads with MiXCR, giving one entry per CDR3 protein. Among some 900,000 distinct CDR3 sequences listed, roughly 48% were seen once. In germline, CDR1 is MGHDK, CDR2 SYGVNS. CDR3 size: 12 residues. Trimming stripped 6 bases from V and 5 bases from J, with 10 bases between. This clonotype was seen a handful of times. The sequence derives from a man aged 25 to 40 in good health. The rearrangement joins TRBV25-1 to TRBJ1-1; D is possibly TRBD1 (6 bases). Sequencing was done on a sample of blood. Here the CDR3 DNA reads TGTGCCAGCAGAGGGGGTACGACTGAAGCTTTCTTT. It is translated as CASRGGTTEAFF.